This T cell receptor beta chain was recovered during a study of beta chain features in type 1 diabetes. Study-level points and caveats: Shorter TCRB CDR3s, moderately but significantly so, were found in Type 1 diabetes patients in all four CD4+ subsets.

This clone occurred a few times. Its antigen is unknown. The CDR3 spans 14 residues. Trimming cost V 6 bases and J 1 base; bases outside gene matches: 0. CDR1 ENHRY and CDR2 SYGVKD come from the germline V gene. Of the isolated RNA, all was reverse transcribed, and so the sequenced material was expressed TCRB transcripts. The protocol was immunoSEQ multiplex PCR, while the TCRdb copy is restricted to in-frame clones and leaves out a portion. The sample lists roughly 150,000 clones, approximately 10% occurring once. The TCR sequence derives from a young man in good health. The sample consisted of central memory CD4+ T cells from blood. This rearrangement joins TRBV10-3 to TRBJ2-1; TRBD1 matches 10 bases. CDR3 amino acids: CAIRGQGSYNEQFF. CDR3 in DNA: TGTGCCATCAGGGGACAGGGGTCCTACAATGAGCAGTTCTTC.